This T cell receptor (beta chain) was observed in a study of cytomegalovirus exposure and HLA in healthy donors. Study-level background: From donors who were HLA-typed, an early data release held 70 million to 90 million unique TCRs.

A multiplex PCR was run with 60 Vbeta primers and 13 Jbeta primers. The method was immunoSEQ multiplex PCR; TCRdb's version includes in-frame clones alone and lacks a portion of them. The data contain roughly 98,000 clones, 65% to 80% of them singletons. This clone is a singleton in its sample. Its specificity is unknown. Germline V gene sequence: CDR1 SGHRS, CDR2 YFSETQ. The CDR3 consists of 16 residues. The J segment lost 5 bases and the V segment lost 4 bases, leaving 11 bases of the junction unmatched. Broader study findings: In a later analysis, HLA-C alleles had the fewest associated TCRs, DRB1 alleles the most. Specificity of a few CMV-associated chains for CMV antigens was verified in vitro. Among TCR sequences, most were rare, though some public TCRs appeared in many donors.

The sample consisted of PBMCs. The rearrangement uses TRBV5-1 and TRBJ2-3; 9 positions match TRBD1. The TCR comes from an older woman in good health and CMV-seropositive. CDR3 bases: TGCGCCAGCAGCCTGCCGGACAGGGGACAGGGAGATACGCAGTATTTT. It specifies CASSLPDRGQGDTQYF. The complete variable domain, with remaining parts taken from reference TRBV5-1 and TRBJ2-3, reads KAGVTQTPRYLIKTRGQQVTLSCSPISGHRSVSWYQQTPGQGLQFLFEYFSETQRNKGNFPGRFSGRQFSNSRSEMNVSTLELGDSALYLCASSLPDRGQGDTQYFGPGTRLTVL.